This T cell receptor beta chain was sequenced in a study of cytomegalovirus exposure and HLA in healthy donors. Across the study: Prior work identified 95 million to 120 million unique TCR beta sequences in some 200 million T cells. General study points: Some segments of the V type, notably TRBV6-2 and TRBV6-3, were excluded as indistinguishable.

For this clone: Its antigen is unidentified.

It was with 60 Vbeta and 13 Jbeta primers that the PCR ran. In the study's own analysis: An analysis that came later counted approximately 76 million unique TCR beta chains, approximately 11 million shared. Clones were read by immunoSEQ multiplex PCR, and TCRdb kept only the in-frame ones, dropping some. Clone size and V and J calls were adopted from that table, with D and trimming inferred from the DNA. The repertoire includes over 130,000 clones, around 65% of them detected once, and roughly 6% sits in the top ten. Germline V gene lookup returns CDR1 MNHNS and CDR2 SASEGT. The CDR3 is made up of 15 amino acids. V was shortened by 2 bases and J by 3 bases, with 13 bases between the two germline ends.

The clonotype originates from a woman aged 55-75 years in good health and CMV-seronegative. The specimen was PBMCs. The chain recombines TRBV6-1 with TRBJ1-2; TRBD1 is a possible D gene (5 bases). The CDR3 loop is CASSEWQGSDYGYTF. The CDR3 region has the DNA TGTGCCAGCAGTGAATGGCAGGGTTCGGACTATGGCTACACCTTC.